This entry features one T cell receptor (beta chain) sequence. The antigen is unknown. Germline CDR1 is SNHLY and CDR2 is FYNNEI. The V gene lost 3 bases and the J gene lost 3 bases, with 15 bases spanning the gap. This CDR3 region has 16 residues. This entry belongs to a study of T cell repertoires in cytomegalovirus infection. General observations from the study: The ex vivo response was dominated by HLA-C-restricted CMV-specific TCR beta clonotypes.

TCRdb processed the reads anew with MiXCR; each CDR3 protein has one entry. The sample lists about 130,000 distinct CDR3 sequences; more than 30% were seen once. The chain is built from TRBV2 and TRBJ1-5; tentatively, D is TRBD1 (5 bases). This specimen was CD8+ T cells from cultured PBMCs, taken from culture after CMV antigen stimulation. This TCR came from a human donor in good health (CMV status not recorded). Some clones in this sample may be carry-over from other donors' samples. The chain's CDR3 is CASSEISSTDNQPQHF. CDR3 DNA sequence: TGTGCCAGCAGTGAGATTTCTTCGACAGACAATCAGCCCCAGCATTTT.